This TCR beta chain was recovered during a study of control samples from healthy donors and cancer patients. Clones were sequenced by immunoSEQ multiplex PCR, and TCRdb holds only the in-frame ones, with some missing. The table records under 450,000 clones, 75% to 95% of them present only once. This receptor was identified in a middle-aged man with head and neck cancer. The sequenced sample consisted of PBMCs.

CDR3: CASSFQNEETEAFF. The CDR3 bases are TGTGCCAGCAGCTTTCAAAACGAGGAGACTGAAGCTTTCTTT. V usage is TRBV7-8 and J usage is TRBJ1-1; D gene uncertain. The CDR3 runs 14 residues. The V end was cut by 3 bases, the J end by 5 bases, with 13 bases between. Germline V gene sequence: CDR1 SGHVS, CDR2 FQNEAQ.